This T cell receptor (beta chain) is drawn from a study of T cell responses to AZD1222 COVID-19 vaccine. TCRdb's copy holds only in-frame clones and misses some; the assay was immunoSEQ multiplex PCR. In the table there are some 190,000 clones, roughly 90% of which are singletons. A remark on this clone: The antigen is undetermined.

The CDR3 has 12 amino acids. Trimming took 3 bases from V and 9 from J, leaving 11 bases between them. Overall study results and limits: Seropositive at baseline were only a handful of AZD1222 recipients.

The sequence was obtained from an adult who received the AZD1222 COVID-19 vaccine. The chain has TRBV12-3 or TRBV12-4 and TRBJ1-1; D is unclear. The starting material was peripheral blood, obtained 28 days after the second AZD1222 dose. The CDR3 protein is CASSLQDDKAFF. The CDR3 nucleotides are TGTGCCAGCAGTTTGCAGGACGACAAAGCTTTCTTT.